The 18 T cell receptor beta chains below come from one sample, sequenced in a study of OX40 agonist ivuxolimab in advanced cancers. The assay was immunoSEQ multiplex PCR, and TCRdb's table has in-frame clones only and misses some. The profile shows about 38,000 clones, approximately 80% of them singletons. Sequencing was performed on CD4+ or CD8+ T cells sorted from blood, taken in a trial of the OX40 agonist ivuxolimab. Receptors originate from an adult with an advanced solid tumor such as melanoma, head and neck, liver or kidney cancer.

The chain has TRBV7-2 and TRBJ2-1, with 8 bases matching TRBD1. The V segment lost 4 bases and the J segment 7 bases; nucleotides outside the gene matches: 6. Per the germline V gene, CDR1 is SGHTA and CDR2 is FQGNSA. The CDR3 has 14 amino acids. The CDR3, as DNA: TGTGCCAGCAGCTCGGGACAGGCATGGAATGAGCAGTTCTTC. This translates into CASSSGQAWNEQFF. Complete variable domain (other parts from reference TRBV7-2 and TRBJ2-1): GAGVSQSPSNKVTEKGKDVELRCDPISGHTALYWYRQSLGQGLEFLIYFQGNSAPDKSGLPSDRFSAERTGGSVSTLTIQRTQQEDSAVYLCASSSGQAWNEQFFGPGTRLTVL.

V is TRBV13 and J is TRBJ2-7, with D possibly matching TRBD2 (5 bases). The CDR3 totals 13 residues. Trimming shortened V by 2 bases and J by 6 bases, and 11 bases separated the two germline ends. The germline gives CDR1 PRHDT, CDR2 FYEKMQ (reference sequence). The CDR3 region has the DNA TGTGCCAGCAGCTTAACGGGATACGGCGAGCAGTACTTC. This codes for CASSLTGYGEQYF. Supplemented by reference TRBV13 and TRBJ2-7, the full variable domain reads AAGVIQSPRHLIKEKRETATLKCYPIPRHDTVYWYQQGPGQDPQFLISFYEKMQSDKGSIPDRFSAQQFSDYHSELNMSSLELGDSALYFCASSLTGYGEQYFGPGTRLTVT.

The chain uses TRBV25-1 and TRBJ2-7; unclear D gene. The V gene's germline CDR1 is MGHDK and CDR2 SYGVNS. V lost 8 bases and J 4 bases, leaving 12 bases between the germline ends. The CDR3 spans 12 residues. The CDR3 DNA reads TGTGCCAGCTCCTCAGGCAGATACGAGCAGTACTTC. Translating it yields CASSSGRYEQYF.

The rearrangement uses TRBV7-9 and TRBJ1-1; perhaps TRBD1 as D (5 bases). CDR1 and CDR2 (germline): SEHNR, FQNEAQ (reference sequence). The CDR3 extends over 13 amino acids. Trimming cost V 7 bases and J 0 bases, with 9 bases left between them. The DNA of the CDR3 is TGTGCCAGCAAAGACAGCATGAACACTGAAGCTTTCTTT. It specifies CASKDSMNTEAFF. Using reference TRBV7-9 and TRBJ1-1 for the parts outside the CDR3, the full variable domain is DTGVSQNPRHKITKRGQNVTFRCDPISEHNRLYWYRQTLGQGPEFLTYFQNEAQLEKSRLLSDRFSAERPKGSFSTLEIQRTEQGDSAMYLCASKDSMNTEAFFGQGTRLTVV.

The CDR3 reads CASSLGGRGYNEQFF. The DNA for the CDR3 is TGTGCCAGCAGCTTAGGCGGGAGGGGGTACAATGAGCAGTTCTTC. The rearrangement links TRBV7-9 to TRBJ2-1; TRBD2 matches at 9 bases. CDR3 length: 15 residues. Trimming cost V 1 base and J 4 bases; bases outside gene matches: 2. The germline CDR1 and CDR2 sequences are SEHNR and FQNEAQ (reference sequence). Supplemented by reference TRBV7-9 and TRBJ2-1, the full variable domain reads DTGVSQNPRHKITKRGQNVTFRCDPISEHNRLYWYRQTLGQGPEFLTYFQNEAQLEKSRLLSDRFSAERPKGSFSTLEIQRTEQGDSAMYLCASSLGGRGYNEQFFGPGTRLTVL.

CDR3 DNA: TGTGCCAGCTCACCGTCGACGGGCCCGGTACCAGCTTTCTTT. This sequence encodes CASSPSTGPVPAFF. The V gene is TRBV18, the J gene TRBJ1-1, with unresolved D. Between the trimmed V and J ends, which lost 3 bases and 10 bases, there was a span of 18 bases. This CDR3 contains 14 residues. Germline lookup yields CDR1 KGHSH and CDR2 LQKENI.

The V and J genes are TRBV7-2 and TRBJ2-3; tentatively, D is TRBD2 (6 bases). The CDR3 contains 15 residues. Between the trimmed V and J ends, which lost 5 bases and 1 base, there was a span of 13 bases. Germline V gene sequence: CDR1 SGHTA, CDR2 FQGNSA. CDR3 loop: CASSRGTSRTDTQYF. CDR3 nucleotide sequence: TGTGCCAGCAGCCGAGGGACTTCGCGCACAGATACGCAGTATTTT.

The chain has TRBV19 and TRBJ1-2; tentative D call: TRBD1 (5 bases). Germline V gene lookup returns CDR1 LNHDA and CDR2 SQIVND (reference sequence). The CDR3 length is 15 residues. V gave up 1 base and J gave up 2 bases, with 11 bases separating them. This chain's CDR3 is CASSIGPTVNYGYTF. The CDR3 DNA follows: TGTGCCAGTAGTATAGGTCCGACAGTGAACTATGGCTACACCTTC.

The rearrangement uses TRBV21-1 and TRBJ2-7. TRBV21-1 is designated a pseudogene. This CDR3 contains 19 residues. The chain's CDR3 is CASIPKPDRRYRGIYEQYF. The CDR3 bases are TGTGCCAGCATCCCGAAGCCTGACAGACGCTACCGAGGGATATACGAGCAGTACTTC.

V gene TRBV4-3 combines with J gene TRBJ2-3; D is unresolved. Germline loops: CDR1 LGHNA, CDR2 YSLEER. The CDR3 extends over 14 amino acids. The V end was cut by 2 bases, the J end by 0 bases, with 6 bases between. CDR3 sequence reads: CASSQFSSTDTQYF. The CDR3 bases are TGCGCCAGCAGCCAATTTTCTAGCACAGATACGCAGTATTTT.

The rearrangement joins TRBV4-1 to TRBJ1-4; no clear D. Germline V lookup: CDR1 MGHRA, CDR2 YSYEKL. The CDR3 runs to 18 residues. V lost 3 bases, J lost 4 bases, and 21 bases lay in between. The CDR3 nucleotides read TGCGCCAGCAGCCAGGCTTTGCGTGGAGGCTCCGGTAATGAAAAACTGTTTTTT. It is translated as CASSQALRGGSGNEKLFF.

The rearrangement joins TRBV5-4 to TRBJ2-5; 13 bases align to TRBD2. Germline CDR1 and CDR2: SGHNT and YYREEE (reference sequence). V was clipped by 4 bases and J by 4 bases; unmatched bases: 4. The CDR3 sequence is 15 residues long. The CDR3 DNA sequence: TGTGCCAGCAGCCTAACTAGCGGGAGGGGAGAGACCCAGTACTTC. Its translation is CASSLTSGRGETQYF.

The chain recombines TRBV2 with TRBJ2-5; either TRBD1 or TRBD2 may supply D (7 bases each). The CDR3 totals 17 residues. The V gene's germline CDR1 is SNHLY and CDR2 FYNNEI. Trimming took 1 base from V and 1 from J, leaving 16 bases between them. The CDR3 loop is CASSEVSGGRGQETQYF. For the CDR3, the DNA is TGTGCCAGCAGTGAAGTCTCAGGGGGGAGGGGCCAAGAGACCCAGTACTTC.

This sequence joins TRBV30 and TRBJ2-5; 11 bases agree with TRBD2. V lost 0 bases and J lost 5; bases outside the gene matches: 5. Germline V gene lookup returns CDR1 GTSNPN and CDR2 SVGIG (reference sequence). The CDR3 totals 15 residues. CDR3 loop: CAWSVGLAGGETQYF. CDR3 coding DNA: TGTGCCTGGAGTGTTGGGTTAGCGGGGGGGGAGACCCAGTACTTC.

As concerns this clone: One end of the junction is discordant with germline, which a read error may explain. The V call is TRBV7-9, the J call TRBJ2-7, with D perhaps being TRBD1 or TRBD2 (5 bases each). In germline, CDR1 is SEHNR, CDR2 FQNEAQ (reference sequence). The CDR3 has 12 amino acids. The CDR3 sequence: CASSPKGRPGRF. The CDR3 DNA sequence: TGTGCCAGCAGCCCGAAGGGACGTCCAGGCCGCTTC.

This clone was seen more than once but under ten times. This chain uses TRBV7-9 with TRBJ1-2; D uncertain. The CDR3 totals 13 residues. The V end lost 2 bases, the J end lost 6 bases, and 10 bases lay between the germline ends. Looked up from germline, CDR1 is SEHNR and CDR2 is FQNEAQ (reference sequence). This CDR3 reads CASSLRQDNGYTF. The CDR3, as DNA: TGTGCCAGCAGCTTACGCCAGGATAATGGCTACACCTTC.

The J gene is TRBJ2-7, the V gene TRBV7-8, with D perhaps TRBD2 (6 bases). V lost 6 bases and J lost 4, with 13 bases in between. The length of the CDR3 is 13 residues. CDR1 is SGHVS and CDR2 is FQNEAQ in the germline V gene. CDR3 in DNA: TGTGCCAGCAGGCGACGGGAGTTATACGAGCAGTACTTC. Protein sequence: CASRRRELYEQYF.

The chain recombines TRBV12-2 with TRBJ2-5; TRBD1 reflects the table's D call only, with no check against the DNA. TRBV12-2 corresponds to a pseudogene. CDR3 length equals 15 residues. CDR3 amino acids: CASRAGQGLSETQYF. The DNA of the CDR3 is TGTGCAAGTCGCGCAGGACAGGGATTATCAGAGACCCAGTACTTC.